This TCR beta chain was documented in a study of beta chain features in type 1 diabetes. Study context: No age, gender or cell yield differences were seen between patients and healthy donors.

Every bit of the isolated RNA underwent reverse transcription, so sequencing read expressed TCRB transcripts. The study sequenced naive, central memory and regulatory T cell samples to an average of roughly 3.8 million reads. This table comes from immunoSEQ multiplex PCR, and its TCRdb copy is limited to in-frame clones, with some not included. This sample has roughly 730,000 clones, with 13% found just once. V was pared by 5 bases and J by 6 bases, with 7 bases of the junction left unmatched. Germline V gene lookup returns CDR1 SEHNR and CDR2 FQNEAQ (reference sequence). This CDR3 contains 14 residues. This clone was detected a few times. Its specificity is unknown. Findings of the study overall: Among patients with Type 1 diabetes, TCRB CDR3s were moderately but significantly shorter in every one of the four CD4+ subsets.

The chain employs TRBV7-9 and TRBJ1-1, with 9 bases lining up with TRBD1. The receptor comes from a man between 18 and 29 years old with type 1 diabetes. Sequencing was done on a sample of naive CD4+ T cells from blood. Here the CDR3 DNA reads TGTGCCAGCAGCCGGACAGGGGCGCGGGCTGAAGCTTTCTTT. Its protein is CASSRTGARAEAFF. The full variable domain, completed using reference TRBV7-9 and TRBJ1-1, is DTGVSQNPRHKITKRGQNVTFRCDPISEHNRLYWYRQTLGQGPEFLTYFQNEAQLEKSRLLSDRFSAERPKGSFSTLEIQRTEQGDSAMYLCASSRTGARAEAFFGQGTRLTVV.